This T cell receptor (beta chain) was recovered during a study of molecular identifiers for immune sequencing clone quantification. Study overall: Four of five splits of RNA from about 20,000 or 100,000 naive CD8 cells were sequenced in replicates.

Naive CD8 libraries came from about 19,000 to 1,100,000 sorted cells with 10%, 30% or 50% RNA. For naive CD8 T cells, sorting used the CD8+CD4-CCR7+CD45RA+ phenotype. Ten or more counts support this clonotype. Previously described methods with listed TCR primers produced the bulk TCR libraries. One entry per CDR3 protein, called by TCRdb with MiXCR from the PCR reads. The sample consists of about 68,000 distinct CDR3 sequences, around a sixth of them appearing once. V lost 3 bases and J 1 base, leaving 6 bases between the germline ends. This CDR3 has 14 residues. Germline loops: CDR1 SEHNR, CDR2 FQNEAQ (reference sequence).

This chain connects TRBV7-9 to TRBJ2-2; D is ambiguous. The TCR was taken from a human donor in good health. Some libraries in this study had Jurkat cell RNA spiked in. Material for sequencing was naive CD8+ T cells from blood, with Jurkat cell RNA spiked in. Subset denoted: FACS-sorted CD8+CD4-CCR7+CD45RA+ naive T cells. The CDR3 sequence: CASSFVQNTGELFF. The CDR3 DNA follows: TGTGCCAGCAGCTTCGTCCAGAACACCGGGGAGCTGTTTTTT. Full variable domain (rest looked up from reference TRBV7-9 and TRBJ2-2): DTGVSQNPRHKITKRGQNVTFRCDPISEHNRLYWYRQTLGQGPEFLTYFQNEAQLEKSRLLSDRFSAERPKGSFSTLEIQRTEQGDSAMYLCASSFVQNTGELFFGEGSRLTVL.